The 32 T cell receptor beta chains below come from one sample, sequenced in a study of T cells in Graves' hyperthyroidism and ophthalmopathy. From RNA transcripts, TCR beta CDR3 regions were amplified. With the HTBI primer set, the TCR CDR3 went through a first round of RT-PCR. In TCRdb, the multiplex PCR reads were re-called with MiXCR into one record per CDR3 protein. The repertoire includes hundreds of thousands of distinct CDR3 sequences, around 13% of them detected once, and around 12% sits in the top ten. Sequencing was done on a sample of blood. Receptors originate from a woman aged 50 to 60 with Graves' ophthalmopathy.

There are many counts of this clonotype. The chain links TRBV29-1 to TRBJ1-1, with 10 positions matching TRBD1. CDR1 is SQVTM, CDR2 ANQGSEA, per germline. The CDR3 is 16 amino acids. The trim removed 1 base at V and 5 bases at J, leaving 10 bases unmatched. As DNA, the CDR3 is TGCAGCGTTGAAGTTCCGGGACAGGGGTTTCGGACTGAAGCTTTCTTT. It yields the protein CSVEVPGQGFRTEAFF.

This clonotype was counted many times. V is TRBV9 and J is TRBJ2-3; D is unclear. The V and J ends lost 0 bases and 6 bases respectively, with 8 bases between them. The CDR3 sequence is 13 residues long. Germline CDR1 and CDR2: SGDLS and YYNGEE. CDR3 sequence reads: CASSVVRSDTQYF. The CDR3 nucleotides are TGTGCCAGCAGCGTAGTAAGAAGCGATACGCAGTATTTT.

This clonotype appeared many times. The chain is built from TRBV18 and TRBJ2-1; tentative D call: TRBD1 (6 bases). V dropped 3 bases and J dropped 7 bases, with 7 bases sitting between them. Looked up from germline, CDR1 is KGHSH and CDR2 is LQKENI. This CDR3 is built from 12 residues. CDR3 nucleotides: TGTGCCAGCTCACCCCAGGGGAATGAGCAGTTCTTC. Translating it yields CASSPQGNEQFF.

The sample holds a few counts of this clonotype. The chain links TRBV29-1 to TRBJ1-2; D ambiguous. From germline, CDR1 is SQVTM and CDR2 ANQGSEA. Trimming left V 2 bases short and J 4 bases short, with 8 bases between. CDR3 size: 12 residues. The DNA for the CDR3 is TGCAGCGTTGAAAGTCGGATCTATGGCTACACCTTC. Its protein product is CSVESRIYGYTF.

This clonotype was seen many times. The CDR3 is CASRDRGAVWGEQFF. Here the CDR3 DNA reads TGTGCCAGCAGAGACAGGGGAGCAGTTTGGGGTGAGCAGTTCTTC. The chain couples TRBV5-8 to TRBJ2-1; 8 nucleotides line up with TRBD1. The CDR3 has 15 amino acids. Germline V CDR1 and CDR2: SGHTS, YDEGEE. Trimming cost V 5 bases and J 9 bases; bases outside gene matches: 13. Together with reference TRBV5-8 and TRBJ2-1, the CDR3 gives the full variable domain: EAGVTQSPTHLIKTRGQQATLRCSPISGHTSVYWYQQALGLGLQFLLWYDEGEERNRGNFPPRFSGRQFPNYSSELNVNALELEDSALYLCASRDRGAVWGEQFFGPGTRLTVL.

This clonotype came up many times. The V and J genes are TRBV5-1 and TRBJ2-2; perhaps TRBD1 as D (6 bases). Between the trimmed V and J ends, which lost 4 bases and 0 bases, there was a span of 10 bases. Germline CDR1 SGHRS, CDR2 YFSETQ. This CDR3 has 15 amino acids. CDR3 nucleotides: TGCGCCAGCAGCAGGGACAACTCGAACACCGGGGAGCTGTTTTTT. Protein sequence: CASSRDNSNTGELFF.

This clonotype appeared a few times. The rearrangement joins TRBV14 to TRBJ2-3, with a possible D match to TRBD2 (5 bases). The CDR3 contains 16 residues. The ends were cut back, 2 bases at V and 0 bases at J, with 12 bases in the middle. CDR1 and CDR2 (germline): SGHDN, FVKESK. CDR3 loop: CASSQRTGLSTDTQYF. In nucleotides, the CDR3 is TGTGCCAGCAGCCAACGGACTGGCCTTAGCACAGATACGCAGTATTTT. The full variable domain, completed using reference TRBV14 and TRBJ2-3, is EAGVTQFPSHSVIEKGQTVTLRCDPISGHDNLYWYRRVMGKEIKFLLHFVKESKQDESGMPNNRFLAERTGGTYSTLKVQPAELEDSGVYFCASSQRTGLSTDTQYFGPGTRLTVL.

This chain connects TRBV10-3 to TRBJ1-1; TRBD1 agrees at 7 bases. Trimming at V came to 7 bases and at J to 5 bases, leaving 10 bases not matched to a gene. The CDR3 covers 14 residues. Germline lookup yields CDR1 ENHRY and CDR2 SYGVKD. The CDR3 sequence: CAITTTGKRTEAFF. The CDR3 nucleotides are TGTGCCATCACCACGACAGGGAAGAGGACTGAAGCTTTCTTT.

This clonotype was seen repeatedly, ten times or more. V is TRBV12-3 or TRBV12-4 and J is TRBJ2-1; D uncertain. Trimming removed 3 bases from V and 4 bases from J, with 13 bases in between. The CDR3 consists of 15 residues. CDR3 bases: TGTGCCAGCAGTTTTCCACCTTTGGGTTACAATGAGCAGTTCTTC. Translating it yields CASSFPPLGYNEQFF.

The gene calls are TRBV24-1 and TRBJ2-6, with TRBD2 matching 7 bases. The CDR3 consists of 15 residues. V trimming: 10 bases; J trimming: 0 bases; junction bases outside the gene matches: 5. Per the germline V gene, CDR1 is KGHDR and CDR2 is SFDVKD. The CDR3 region has the DNA TGTGCCACGGGCGGGAGTCTCTCTGGGGCCAACGTCCTGACTTTC. Translated, it gives CATGGSLSGANVLTF.

This clonotype showed up just a few times. This rearrangement joins TRBV6-2 or TRBV6-3 to TRBJ1-2; 7 bases are shared with TRBD1. J gave up 4 bases and V 5 bases, and 10 bases lay outside the gene matches. This CDR3 has 15 amino acids. Germline V gene lookup returns CDR1 MNHEY and CDR2 SVGEGT. As DNA, the CDR3 is TGTGCCAGCAGTGGACCGGGACAGACAGGCTATGGCTACACCTTC. It translates to CASSGPGQTGYGYTF.

As for this clonotype: It is unclear where the CDR3 begins or ends on the DNA, so no DNA is shown, and the CDR3 is as TCRdb lists it. This rearrangement joins TRBV9 to TRBJ2-5; the table calls TRBD2, which could not be checked here. Germline values: CDR1 SGDLS, CDR2 YYNGEE. Both ends counted, the CDR3 spans 19 residues. CDR3 in amino acids: CASSFYICSGSGGRETQYF.

This clonotype came up many times. V gene TRBV27 combines with J gene TRBJ2-1; D is ambiguous. V was shortened by 3 bases and J by 8 bases, with 11 bases between the two germline ends. The germline V gene encodes CDR1 MNHEY and CDR2 SMNVEV (reference sequence). The CDR3 sequence is 13 residues long. CDR3 region: CASSFGVYDEQFF. CDR3 nucleotides: TGTGCCAGCAGTTTTGGTGTTTACGATGAGCAGTTCTTC.

The rearrangement uses TRBV4-3 and TRBJ1-2; perhaps TRBD1 as D (6 bases). Germline CDR1 is LGHNA and CDR2 is YSLEER. CDR3 length equals 16 residues. V gave up 0 bases and J gave up 6 bases, with 17 bases separating them. Written as DNA, the CDR3 is TGCGCCAGCAGCCAAGATTTCTGGATGGGGGCGCATGGCTACACCTTC. Its protein is CASSQDFWMGAHGYTF.

The table lists this clonotype with a few counts. The chain carries TRBV6-6 and TRBJ2-3, with D hard to call. Germline-derived CDR1 and CDR2 are MNHNY and SVGAGI (reference sequence). CDR3 length: 13 amino acids. V lost 2 bases to trimming and J lost 5 bases, with 8 bases between them. CDR3 in DNA: TGTGCCAGCAGTTACGCAGGTGGAGATACGCAGTATTTT. This gives the protein CASSYAGGDTQYF.

This clonotype was observed many times. The chain carries TRBV15 and TRBJ1-1; D not resolved. Germline V gene lookup returns CDR1 LNHNV and CDR2 YYDKDF (reference sequence). The CDR3 runs 13 residues. V was shortened by 1 base and J by 1 base, with 4 bases between the two germline ends. This CDR3 reads CATSRVTNTEAFF. CDR3 nucleotides: TGTGCCACCAGCAGAGTTACGAACACTGAAGCTTTCTTT.

The chain carries TRBV20-1 and TRBJ1-1; weak D call: TRBD1 (6 bases). The CDR3 contains 13 residues. The germline V and J ends were trimmed by 2 bases and 5 bases, with 12 bases remaining between them. The germline gives CDR1 DFQATT, CDR2 SNEGSKA (reference sequence). The CDR3 loop is CSARSDRGTEAFF. The CDR3 DNA is TGCAGTGCTAGATCGGACAGAGGGACTGAAGCTTTCTTT.

This clonotype was detected a few times. The chain carries TRBV5-1 and TRBJ2-7; D call uncertain. Trimming pared 0 bases from V and 3 bases from J, leaving 16 bases between. CDR3 length: 16 residues. CDR1 and CDR2 (germline): SGHRS, YFSETQ. CDR3 protein: CASSLAFGFLGYEQYF. As DNA, the CDR3 is TGCGCCAGCAGCTTGGCCTTCGGGTTTCTGGGCTACGAGCAGTACTTC.

Ten or more counts support this clonotype. The chain links TRBV28 to TRBJ2-1; TRBD1 matches 9 bases. With 6 bases clipped from V and 7 bases from J, the junction kept 13 bases outside the gene matches. The CDR3 length is 16 residues. The germline V gene encodes CDR1 MDHEN and CDR2 SYDVKM. The CDR3 bases are TGTGCCAGCAGAAATTCCGGGACAGGGCTCCGGAATGAGCAGTTCTTC. Protein sequence: CASRNSGTGLRNEQFF.

This clonotype was seen a few times. The rearrangement links TRBV7-9 to TRBJ1-6; the D is unclear. Trimming removed 6 bases at V and 7 bases at J, with 10 bases between. CDR1 and CDR2 from the germline V gene are SEHNR and FQNEAQ (reference sequence). CDR3 length equals 13 residues. As DNA, the CDR3 is TGTGCCAGCAGACAAGGACCGAATTCACCCCTCCACTTT. Translating gives CASRQGPNSPLHF.

The J gene is TRBJ1-5, the V gene TRBV7-9; no definite D call. CDR1 is SEHNR, CDR2 FQNEAQ, per germline (reference sequence). V was trimmed by 2 bases and J by 5 bases, leaving 4 bases between them. CDR3 length: 12 amino acids. The CDR3: CASSLPHQPQHF. As DNA, the CDR3 is TGTGCCAGCAGCTTACCACATCAGCCCCAGCATTTT.

This clonotype turned up a few times. The V call is TRBV24-1, the J call TRBJ2-3; perhaps TRBD2 as D (5 bases). The germline V gene has CDR1 KGHDR and CDR2 SFDVKD. V shed 6 bases and J shed 0 bases, with 15 bases lying between them. This CDR3 contains 16 residues. The DNA for the CDR3 is TGTGCCACCAGTAGCTGGCGGGCAACTAGCACAGATACGCAGTATTTT. This encodes CATSSWRATSTDTQYF.

The chain couples TRBV29-1 to TRBJ2-1, with no clear D. This CDR3 has 12 residues. Germline V gene sequence: CDR1 SQVTM, CDR2 ANQGSEA. Trimming removed 1 base from V and 3 bases from J, with 4 bases in between. CDR3 sequence (DNA): TGCAGCGTTGAAGCGGTCTACAATGAGCAGTTCTTC. The encoded protein is CSVEAVYNEQFF.

In its sample, this clonotype was seen a few times. V gene TRBV20-1 combines with J gene TRBJ1-5; D uncertain. Deletions cut 5 bases from V and 3 bases from J, with 11 bases between. The CDR3 covers 13 residues. Germline V gene data show CDR1 as DFQATT and CDR2 as SNEGSKA (reference sequence). For the CDR3, the DNA is TGCAGTGCTTCAACCCCCTACAATCAGCCCCAGCATTTT. Translated: CSASTPYNQPQHF.

This clonotype was counted only a few times. The chain combines TRBV9 with TRBJ1-2; no reliable D call. The CDR3 length is 13 residues. CDR1 and CDR2 from the germline V gene are SGDLS and YYNGEE. Trimming shortened V by 3 bases and J by 1 base, and 7 bases separated the two germline ends. DNA for the CDR3: TGTGCCAGCAGCGAGAGGTTTAACTATGGCTACACCTTC. It specifies CASSERFNYGYTF.

J is TRBJ1-4 and V is TRBV5-1; 10 nucleotides line up with TRBD1. Trimming took 0 bases from V and 0 from J; bases not matched to a gene: 11. This CDR3 spans 20 amino acids. Germline CDR1 is SGHRS and CDR2 is YFSETQ. The CDR3 DNA reads TGCGCCAGCAGCTTGGCGGAAAGGGGACAGGGGATTGCAACTAATGAAAAACTGTTTTTT. Translation gives CASSLAERGQGIATNEKLFF.

This clonotype has ten or more counts. The chain couples TRBV20-1 to TRBJ2-1, with 11 bases that match TRBD2. There are 17 residues in the CDR3. Germline loops: CDR1 DFQATT, CDR2 SNEGSKA (reference sequence). Unmatched junction bases numbered 14, after V lost 3 bases and J lost 7 bases. The CDR3 sequence: CSARDPGLAELLNEQFF. DNA for the CDR3: TGCAGTGCTAGGGATCCGGGACTAGCGGAGCTATTAAATGAGCAGTTCTTC.

The chain joins TRBV18 to TRBJ1-5; D not certain. The germline gives CDR1 KGHSH, CDR2 LQKENI. Trimming removed 2 bases at V and 1 base at J, with 18 bases between. The CDR3 is 18 residues long. The CDR3 region has the DNA TGTGCCAGCTCACCATTCCCAGGAGGAATAGCAAGCAATCAGCCCCAGCATTTT. This sequence encodes CASSPFPGGIASNQPQHF.

This clonotype appeared many times. The rearrangement uses TRBV30 and TRBJ1-2; 11 bases fit TRBD1. Germline V gene sequence: CDR1 GTSNPN, CDR2 SVGIG (reference sequence). With 5 bases clipped from V and 6 bases from J, the junction kept 5 bases outside the gene matches. This CDR3 is 13 amino acids long. The CDR3 DNA is TGTGCCTGGGGGACAGGGGGATTTCATGGCTACACCTTC. Translated: CAWGTGGFHGYTF.

This clonotype was observed many times. The gene calls are TRBV12-5 and TRBJ2-3; 8 bases agree with TRBD2. CDR3 size: 12 residues. V shed 7 bases and J 4 bases; nucleotides not matched to a gene: 1. Germline CDR1 reads LGHNT; CDR2 reads FRNRAP. For the CDR3, the DNA is TGTGCTAGTGCGGGAGGGGCAGATACGCAGTATTTT. Encoded protein: CASAGGADTQYF.

This clonotype has at least ten counts. The chain joins TRBV20-1 to TRBJ2-1; 7 nucleotides match TRBD2. The CDR3 has 16 amino acids. Germline V gives CDR1 DFQATT, CDR2 SNEGSKA (reference sequence). V shed 5 bases and J 2 bases; nucleotides not matched to a gene: 12. The CDR3 DNA reads TGCAGTGCTGCCCCCCCCGGGAGCGGGACCTACAATGAGCAGTTCTTC. It specifies CSAAPPGSGTYNEQFF.

Comments on this clonotype: The germline gene is not matched at one end of the junction; a read error may be the cause. The CDR3 protein is CASSLGSYNEQLF. The CDR3 region has the DNA TGTGCCAGCAGTTTGGGATCCTACAATGAGCAGTTATTC. V gene TRBV28 combines with J gene TRBJ2-1; D ambiguous. Germline assignment: CDR1 MDHEN and CDR2 SYDVKM. This CDR3 is 13 amino acids long.